This TCR beta chain emerged from a study of blood T cell repertoires in COVID-19. The data were produced by immunoSEQ multiplex PCR, yet TCRdb's version contains in-frame clones alone and is incomplete. The repertoire holds 210,000 or so clones, with approximately 80% as singletons. The germline V gene has CDR1 LGHDT and CDR2 YNNKEL (reference sequence). The ends lost 4 bases at V and 4 bases at J; junction bases unmatched: 12. The CDR3 spans 16 residues. Sequencing was performed on PBMCs or T cells enriched from blood (not recorded which). This receptor was taken from a man younger than 45 with acute COVID-19. The J gene is TRBJ2-5, the V gene TRBV3-1 (or the pseudogene TRBV3-2), with 7 bases fitting TRBD1. CDR3 sequence (DNA): TGTGCCAGCAGCCCAAGCAACGACAGGGTACGAGAGACCCAGTACTTC. This encodes CASSPSNDRVRETQYF.